The text below deals with one T cell receptor beta chain. The data belong to a study of cytomegalovirus exposure and HLA in healthy donors. 60 Vbeta and 13 Jbeta primers were used in PCR. Data came from immunoSEQ multiplex PCR; TCRdb stores just in-frame clones and leaves some out. The repertoire holds about 180,000 clones, approximately 80% seen once, with 0.95% to 1.5% in the top ten. These donors counted as nominally healthy when sampled, but unrecorded immune exposures were likely. This sequence originates from a boy between 2 and 10 years old in good health and CMV-seronegative. The sequenced sample was PBMCs.

The CDR3 loop reads CASSPSYLSRDTGELFF. DNA for the CDR3: TGTGCCAGCAGCCCCTCCTACCTTTCCAGGGACACCGGGGAGCTGTTTTTT. The gene calls are TRBV14 and TRBJ2-2; D might be TRBD1 (5 bases). The germline V gene has CDR1 SGHDN and CDR2 FVKESK. V lost 4 bases and J lost 3, with 18 bases in between. This CDR3 comprises 17 residues. Complete variable domain (other parts from reference TRBV14 and TRBJ2-2): EAGVTQFPSHSVIEKGQTVTLRCDPISGHDNLYWYRRVMGKEIKFLLHFVKESKQDESGMPNNRFLAERTGGTYSTLKVQPAELEDSGVYFCASSPSYLSRDTGELFFGEGSRLTVL.